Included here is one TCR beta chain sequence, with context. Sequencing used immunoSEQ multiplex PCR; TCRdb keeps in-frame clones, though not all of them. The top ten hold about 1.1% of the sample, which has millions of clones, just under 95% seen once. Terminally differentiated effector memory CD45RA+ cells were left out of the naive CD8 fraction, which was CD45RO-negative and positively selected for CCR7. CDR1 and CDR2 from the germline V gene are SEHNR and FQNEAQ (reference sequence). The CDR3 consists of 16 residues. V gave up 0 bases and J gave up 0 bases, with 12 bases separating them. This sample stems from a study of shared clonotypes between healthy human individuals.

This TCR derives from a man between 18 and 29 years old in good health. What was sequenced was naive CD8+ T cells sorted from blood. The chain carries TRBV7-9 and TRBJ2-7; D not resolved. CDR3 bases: TGTGCCAGCAGCTTAGCCGGGCCGGTTAGCTCCTACGAGCAGTACTTC. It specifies CASSLAGPVSSYEQYF.